This TCR beta chain stems from a study of cytomegalovirus exposure and HLA in healthy donors. This clone appeared once. What it binds is unknown. The study's findings and limits: Most TCR sequences were uncommon, yet certain public TCRs appeared in many donors. Later on, an analysis showed TCR association rates differing by HLA locus, with DRB1 the most and HLA-C the fewest. The authors later found HLA-associated TCR beta chains more clonally expanded than equally common others. Researchers reported in a later analysis that a missense DCLRE1C variant was tied to TCR beta V- and J-gene trimming.

Primers for the PCR totalled 60 Vbeta and 13 Jbeta. The table came from immunoSEQ multiplex PCR; TCRdb's copy has only in-frame clones and leaves some out. Of fewer than 130,000 clones listed, roughly 78% are singletons. With 3 bases removed from V and 5 bases from J, the gap between germline ends came to 4 bases. This CDR3 has 12 amino acids. Germline V CDR1 and CDR2: MDHEN, SYDVKM. The chain combines TRBV28 with TRBJ2-2, with D hard to call. The source material was PBMCs. The clonotype was recovered from a woman in her 40s in good health and CMV-seronegative. Here the CDR3 reads CASSFLTGELFF. DNA of the CDR3: TGTGCCAGCAGTTTCCTAACCGGGGAGCTGTTTTTT.